A single sample gave rise to the 28 T cell receptor beta chains below, sequenced in a study of read filtering for tumor transcriptome and immune sequencing. This library used around 0.4 ug RNA and molecular barcoded adaptors spanning alpha/delta and beta/gamma chains. TCRdb re-called the reads through MiXCR, storing one row per CDR3 protein. Of under 30,000 distinct CDR3 sequences listed, about 22% were seen once; the top ten hold 40% to 55%. The sequenced sample was a population of CD138-negative cells sorted from bone marrow. The receptors here all came from a donor over 35 with multiple myeloma.

This clonotype has a count of ten or more. The chain uses TRBV5-1 and TRBJ2-2, with 7 bases aligning to TRBD1. CDR3 length: 15 amino acids. V lost 4 bases and J lost 5; bases outside the gene matches: 8. Germline V gene sequence: CDR1 SGHRS, CDR2 YFSETQ. The CDR3 here is CASSSGQERTGELFF. The CDR3, as DNA: TGCGCCAGCAGCAGTGGACAGGAGCGAACCGGGGAGCTGTTTTTT. Full variable domain (rest looked up from reference TRBV5-1 and TRBJ2-2): KAGVTQTPRYLIKTRGQQVTLSCSPISGHRSVSWYQQTPGQGLQFLFEYFSETQRNKGNFPGRFSGRQFSNSRSEMNVSTLELGDSALYLCASSSGQERTGELFFGEGSRLTVL.

On this clonotype itself: A much bigger clone sits one base away, suggesting this may be a read error. This rearrangement joins TRBV28 to TRBJ1-1; D is ambiguous. There are 12 residues in the CDR3. Trimming pared 4 bases from V and 4 bases from J, leaving 7 bases between. Germline values: CDR1 MDHEN, CDR2 SYDVKM. The CDR3 sequence is CASSSPSTEAFF. The CDR3 nucleotides are TGTGCCAGCAGTTCGCCAAGCACTGAAGCTTTCTTT.

This clonotype showed up many times. The chain joins TRBV20-1 to TRBJ2-7, with D possibly being TRBD1 (5 bases). Germline V CDR1 and CDR2: DFQATT, SNEGSKA (reference sequence). There are 15 residues in the CDR3. Trimming stripped 5 bases from V and 0 bases from J, with 17 bases between. This chain's CDR3 is CSALISGSPSYEQYF. For the CDR3, the DNA is TGCAGTGCTCTAATTTCAGGGTCCCCCTCCTACGAGCAGTACTTC.

This clonotype was counted only a few times. A read error may produce the germline difference seen at one junction end. The V gene is TRBV2, the J gene TRBJ1-2; possibly TRBD1 for D (5 bases). The CDR3 consists of 14 residues. Germline V gene sequence: CDR1 SNHLY, CDR2 FYNNEI. The CDR3 is CASRTEGANDGYTF. DNA for the CDR3: TGTGCCAGCAGGACGGAAGGGGCTAACGATGGCTACACCTTC.

About this clonotype itself: Being one base from a much bigger clone, this may be a read error. This chain links TRBV9 with TRBJ1-1; D uncertain. V was pared by 4 bases and J by 6 bases, with 10 bases between. This CDR3 spans 12 amino acids. The germline CDR1 and CDR2 sequences are SGDLS and YYNGEE. The CDR3: CASSQPSPEAFF. DNA for the CDR3: TGTGCCAGCAGCCAACCGTCTCCTGAAGCTTTCTTT.

There are many counts of this clonotype. V gene TRBV5-1 combines with J gene TRBJ1-1; no clear D gene. The CDR3 has 14 amino acids. Per germline, CDR1 SGHRS and CDR2 YFSETQ. Trimming pared 3 bases from V and 4 bases from J, leaving 13 bases between. CDR3 amino acids: CASSSGPLSTEAFF. Written as DNA, the CDR3 is TGCGCCAGCAGCTCCGGACCACTAAGCACTGAAGCTTTCTTT.

This clonotype was seen ten or more times. The chain is built from TRBV28 and TRBJ2-2, with D possibly matching TRBD2 (6 bases). V was pared by 7 bases and J by 2 bases, with 11 bases between. The CDR3 contains 14 residues. Germline V CDR1 and CDR2: MDHEN, SYDVKM. The chain's CDR3 is CASIGTSNTGELFF. Written as DNA, the CDR3 is TGTGCCAGCATCGGGACTTCTAACACCGGGGAGCTGTTTTTT.

This clonotype was counted at least ten times. V and J are TRBV7-9 and TRBJ1-1, with 7 bases fitting TRBD1. Germline CDR1 is SEHNR and CDR2 is FQNEAQ (reference sequence). This CDR3 has 15 amino acids. Trimming removed 5 bases from V and 5 bases from J; junction bases left unmatched: 11. The CDR3 nucleotides read TGTGCCAGCAGCCCGGGACAGTCGATTGAAACTGAAGCTTTCTTT. Translated, it gives CASSPGQSIETEAFF. Based on the CDR3 plus reference TRBV7-9 and TRBJ1-1, the full variable domain is DTGVSQNPRHKITKRGQNVTFRCDPISEHNRLYWYRQTLGQGPEFLTYFQNEAQLEKSRLLSDRFSAERPKGSFSTLEIQRTEQGDSAMYLCASSPGQSIETEAFFGQGTRLTVV.

In its sample, this clonotype was seen many times. The V and J genes are TRBV19 and TRBJ2-7, with a possible D match to TRBD2 (5 bases). The CDR3 covers 14 residues. Germline V gene lookup returns CDR1 LNHDA and CDR2 SQIVND (reference sequence). Trimming took off 4 bases at V and 7 bases at J, with 17 bases between the two ends. The CDR3 loop is CASSKEDGPVEQYF. The CDR3 region has the DNA TGTGCCAGTAGTAAGGAGGACGGGCCGGTGGAGCAGTACTTC.

This clonotype occurred a few times. The rearrangement joins TRBV30 to TRBJ1-1, with 8 bases aligning to TRBD1. Germline-derived CDR1 and CDR2 are GTSNPN and SVGIG (reference sequence). This CDR3 has 14 amino acids. V lost 5 bases and J lost 11; bases outside the gene matches: 16. CDR3 region: CAWAGAGGLARAFF. The DNA for the CDR3 is TGTGCCTGGGCCGGGGCAGGGGGCCTTGCTAGGGCTTTCTTT.

As to this clonotype: This sequence may be a read error, since a much larger clone differs from it by one base. The V gene is TRBV19, the J gene TRBJ2-1; D perhaps matches TRBD1 (5 bases). Trimming removed 8 bases from V and 6 bases from J, with 17 bases in between. This CDR3 has 14 residues. The germline V gene encodes CDR1 LNHDA and CDR2 SQIVND (reference sequence). This CDR3 is CASGEQGIGNEQFF. The CDR3 DNA follows: TGTGCCAGTGGTGAGCAGGGAATTGGCAATGAGCAGTTCTTC.

This clonotype was counted between two and nine times. The chain links TRBV4-1 to TRBJ2-2, with TRBD1 identical over 7 bases. V was pared by 4 bases and J by 3 bases, with 5 bases of the junction left unmatched. Germline V gene data show CDR1 as MGHRA and CDR2 as YSYEKL. The CDR3 is made up of 15 amino acids. The CDR3 spells CASSLRDSYTGELFF. The DNA of the CDR3 is TGCGCCAGCAGCCTCCGGGACAGTTACACCGGGGAGCTGTTTTTT.

In its sample, this clonotype was seen many times. The rearrangement joins TRBV7-3 to TRBJ1-1; TRBD1 is a possible D gene (5 bases). CDR1 is SGHTA and CDR2 is FQGTGA in the germline V gene. The germline V and J ends were trimmed by 5 bases and 7 bases, with 14 bases remaining between them. The CDR3 has 13 amino acids. In nucleotides, the CDR3 is TGTGCCAGCAGCGAACGGGGCGGAGTTGAAGCTTTCTTT. Its protein product is CASSERGGVEAFF.

This clonotype was picked up a small number of times. This chain joins TRBV7-2 and TRBJ1-4, with a weak D call TRBD1 (5 bases). Germline values: CDR1 SGHTA, CDR2 FQGNSA. CDR3 length: 15 amino acids. V was pared by 2 bases and J by 7 bases, with 14 bases between. The DNA for the CDR3 is TGTGCCAGCAGCTTAACCCGGGACTCCCCTGAAAAACTGTTTTTT. It codes for CASSLTRDSPEKLFF.

This clonotype is medium-sized by share. This chain links TRBV7-2 with TRBJ2-1; TRBD1 is a possible D gene (5 bases). The CDR3 runs to 14 residues. V lost 5 bases and J 6 bases, leaving 14 bases between the germline ends. Per germline, CDR1 SGHTA and CDR2 FQGNSA. The CDR3 bases are TGTGCCAGCAGCCCAGGGAAAACGGGCAATGAGCAGTTCTTC. Translation: CASSPGKTGNEQFF.

This clonotype was observed many times. The J gene is TRBJ2-6, the V gene TRBV2; D is unclear. The V gene's germline CDR1 is SNHLY and CDR2 FYNNEI. The V gene lost 9 bases and the J gene lost 2 bases, with 11 bases spanning the gap. The CDR3 totals 14 residues. The chain's CDR3 is CASWDGAGANVLTF. The CDR3 DNA reads TGTGCCAGTTGGGATGGGGCTGGGGCCAACGTCCTGACTTTC.

With regard to this clonotype: A read error may be the cause here, since a much bigger clone is one base away. The J gene is TRBJ2-5, the V gene TRBV6-1; D uncertain. The germline V gene has CDR1 MNHNS and CDR2 SASEGT. The CDR3 is 14 amino acids. The germline V and J ends were trimmed by 7 bases and 5 bases, with 17 bases remaining between them. The CDR3 DNA sequence: TGTGCCAGCACTAGTACGCACCGCAAGGAGACCCAGTACTTC. It encodes CASTSTHRKETQYF.

A word on this clonotype: At one end the junction does not follow the germline gene, possibly because of a read error. CDR3 amino acids: CASSYIDTRYF. The CDR3 nucleotides read TGTGCCAGCAGTTACATTGATACGCGGTATTTT. This chain uses TRBV6-2 or TRBV6-3 with TRBJ2-3; D not resolved. The CDR3 length is 11 residues. Germline-derived CDR1 and CDR2 are MNHEY and SVGEGT.

This clonotype was seen a handful of times. The chain combines TRBV3-1 with TRBJ2-2, with no clear D. The germline V gene has CDR1 LGHDT and CDR2 YNNKEL (reference sequence). There are 14 residues in the CDR3. The V gene lost 4 bases and the J gene lost 2 bases, with 8 bases spanning the gap. The CDR3 nucleotides read TGTGCCAGCAGCCCAACTACCAACACCGGGGAGCTGTTTTTT. As protein: CASSPTTNTGELFF. The whole variable domain, filled in from reference TRBV3-1 and TRBJ2-2, reads DTAVSQTPKYLVTQMGNDKSIKCEQNLGHDTMYWYKQDSKKFLKIMFSYNNKELIINETVPNRFSPKSPDKAHLNLHINSLELGDSAVYFCASSPTTNTGELFFGEGSRLTVL.

There are many counts of this clonotype. The CDR3 is CASSPPVNSPLHF. The CDR3 DNA follows: TGTGCCAGCAGCCCTCCAGTTAATTCACCCCTCCACTTT. This sequence joins TRBV7-9 and TRBJ1-6; D is undetermined. Per germline, CDR1 SEHNR and CDR2 FQNEAQ (reference sequence). Trimming took 5 bases from V and 6 from J, leaving 8 bases between them. The CDR3 has 13 amino acids.

This clonotype was counted between two and nine times. This sequence joins TRBV6-1 and TRBJ2-3, with a possible D match to TRBD1 (6 bases). Trimming removed 11 bases at V and 3 bases at J, with 18 bases between. CDR3 size: 14 residues. The germline gives CDR1 MNHNS, CDR2 SASEGT. The CDR3, as DNA: TGTGCCGGCGCGTCTCTACAGGGAACAGATACGCAGTATTTT. It translates to CAGASLQGTDTQYF.

Ten or more counts support this clonotype. The CDR3 bases are TGCGCCAGCAGCTTCCTATCGGGAGATACGCAGTATTTT. Translation gives CASSFLSGDTQYF. V usage is TRBV5-1 and J usage is TRBJ2-3, with no clear D. The V and J ends lost 2 bases and 5 bases respectively, with 9 bases between them. CDR1 and CDR2 (germline): SGHRS, YFSETQ. This CDR3 contains 13 residues.

Relative to its sample, this clonotype is medium-sized. The CDR3 DNA is TGTGCCATAGTACCGGGTCTTTCCTACAATGAGCAGTTCTTC. Its translation: CAIVPGLSYNEQFF. V and J are TRBV2 and TRBJ2-1; unclear D gene. Germline V gives CDR1 SNHLY, CDR2 FYNNEI. V dropped 10 bases and J dropped 1 base, with 14 bases sitting between them. The CDR3 runs to 14 residues.

This clonotype was found many times. The chain links TRBV7-8 to TRBJ1-4; D uncertain. Germline V gene lookup returns CDR1 SGHVS and CDR2 FQNEAQ. Trimming left V 1 base short and J 5 bases short, with 5 bases between. This CDR3 contains 13 residues. CDR3 loop: CASSLEGNEKLFF. The DNA for the CDR3 is TGTGCCAGCAGCTTAGAAGGGAATGAAAAACTGTTTTTT.

V and J are TRBV5-1 and TRBJ1-2, with 10 bases identical to TRBD1. The CDR3 is made up of 15 amino acids. V dropped 4 bases and J dropped 3; count of bases not matched to a gene: 6. The germline V gene encodes CDR1 SGHRS and CDR2 YFSETQ. The CDR3 sequence is CASSSRDRGHYGYTF. CDR3 nucleotides: TGCGCCAGCAGCAGCCGGGACAGGGGCCACTATGGCTACACCTTC.

This clonotype turned up a few times. The chain carries TRBV4-1 and TRBJ1-1; D is undetermined. Trimming removed 4 bases from V and 4 bases from J, with 10 bases in between. This CDR3 contains 13 residues. Per the germline V gene, CDR1 is MGHRA and CDR2 is YSYEKL. CDR3 in DNA: TGCGCCAGCAGCCTGCTGGGAGCCACTGAAGCTTTCTTT. Translated: CASSLLGATEAFF.

This clonotype was observed at least ten times. The J gene is TRBJ1-4, the V gene TRBV15; no definite D call. Germline-derived CDR1 and CDR2 are LNHNV and YYDKDF (reference sequence). The CDR3 spans 14 residues. V was clipped by 3 bases and J by 8 bases, with 13 bases between them. CDR3 in amino acids: CATSSVPQEEKLFF. The DNA for the CDR3 is TGTGCCACCAGCAGTGTCCCCCAGGAGGAAAAACTGTTTTTT. Complete variable domain (other parts from reference TRBV15 and TRBJ1-4): DAMVIQNPRYQVTQFGKPVTLSCSQTLNHNVMYWYQQKSSQAPKLLFHYYDKDFNNEADTPDNFQSRRPNTSFCFLDIRSPGLGDTAMYLCATSSVPQEEKLFFGSGTQLSVL.

There are a few counts of this clonotype. This rearrangement joins TRBV20-1 to TRBJ1-6; perhaps TRBD1 as D (5 bases). Per the germline V gene, CDR1 is DFQATT and CDR2 is SNEGSKA (reference sequence). The ends were cut back, 1 base at V and 0 bases at J, with 10 bases in the middle. CDR3 length equals 16 residues. CDR3: CSARVGGSSYNSPLHF. For the CDR3, the DNA is TGCAGTGCTAGAGTGGGGGGGAGCTCCTATAATTCACCCCTCCACTTT.